This T cell receptor beta chain was sequenced during a study of Ad26.COV2.S vaccination and SARS-CoV-2 variants (dated by TCRdb to the early 2020s). Regarding the complete study: Donors in the vaccine arm were drawn from COV1001, a phase I-IIa trial of Ad26.COV2.S in healthy adults that was multicentre, randomized, double-blind and placebo-controlled. A total of roughly 30 samples were included in the TCR-sequenced set, comprising around 20 Ad26.COV2.S vaccine recipients, 5 placebo recipients and 8 SARS-CoV-2 convalescent individuals. Ad26.COV2.S was given intramuscularly at 5x10^10 or 1x10^11 viral particles, as a single shot or as two shots 56 days apart. Participants in the trial were split at random into five groups of five each, receiving low-dose or high-dose Ad26.COV2.S once or twice, or else placebo on both occasions. Sequencing of the TCRbeta repertoire served to evaluate the specificity and breadth of SARS-CoV-2-reactive T cell receptors following Ad26.COV2.S vaccination. Throughout the experiments and outcome assessment, investigators stayed blinded to trial group allocation. Study-wide findings and limitations: Spike-specific TCR breadth was higher in Ad26.COV2.S recipients than in placebo recipients (P = 0.0014). Substantial breadth of spike-specific CD8+ and CD4+ T cell responses was reported after vaccination. The study was not powered for comparison of responses between vaccine doses or regimens. Non-spike TCR breadth was comparable between vaccine and placebo recipients, consistent with the vaccine containing only spike. The authors noted that the TCR breadth and depth analyses may have underestimated total T cell responses.

TCRbeta CDR3 regions were sequenced with the immunoSEQ Assay. After extraction, genomic DNA underwent amplification by bias-controlled multiplex PCR, followed by high-throughput sequencing. In the paper's pipeline: To quantify the absolute abundance of every unique TCRbeta CDR3 region, sequences were collapsed and filtered. T cell fraction was estimated by normalization of TCRbeta template counts to usable DNA, with usable DNA being measured through amplification of reference genes present in all nucleated cells. Repertoire TCRs were annotated as SARS-CoV-2-specific by exact matching of V gene, CDR3 amino acid sequence and J gene to a known reactive TCR set. The reference SARS-CoV-2 TCR set was obtained from MIRA and was filtered for enrichment in COVID-19-positive ImmuneCODE repertoires, whereby public or cross-reactive TCRs were removed. Drawing on the MIRA antigens, annotated TCRs were analysed further at the level of specific ORF or position within ORF. Depth was the summed frequency of annotated unique rearrangements, while breadth was defined as annotated unique rearrangements over total unique productive rearrangements. Two-sided Wilcoxon rank-sum tests were used to compare TCR breadth between groups. The source is immuneACCESS, and TCRdb retained only in-frame sequences with V and J called. Part of the clones is not carried over; for the studies checked, unresolved V genes explain less than half of this, and the remainder is unexplained. V and J calls plus clone size are reproduced from that table; the DNA served to infer D and trimming. This sample has about 680,000 clones in its table, and 89% of those were observed once. About 1.5% of the sample rests with the top ten.

Reading the label with the study, this specimen's treatment or condition is: roughly 19 received Ad26.COV2.S at low or high dose, single or two shots; roughly 5 received placebo; per-sample allocation not given. Repertoires of vaccine and placebo recipients were sequenced from samples taken on day 63 after the first injection. In Cohort 1b, roughly 26 adults aged 18-55 years were enrolled at a single site in Boston, USA, between 29 July and 7 August 2020. Ad26.COV2.S was a replication-incompetent adenovirus type 26 vector expressing a prefusion-stabilized SARS-CoV-2 spike protein from the original Wuhan strain. Turning to this clone: The antigen it recognizes is unknown. Base qualities are missing; no much larger clone stands one base away.

The V end loses 5 bases and the J end loses 3 bases, and a stretch of 2 bases separates them. Based on the germline V gene (reference sequence), the CDR1 and CDR2 sequences are DFQATT and SNEGSKA. The cysteine opens and the phenylalanine closes a CDR3 of 10 amino acids. Only CDR3 DNA remains: 30 bases, in frame from the first base. This clonotype originated in a person between 18 and 65 years old who received the Ad26.COV2.S COVID-19 vaccine or a placebo. The receptor chain draws on TRBV20-1 and TRBJ2-1; the D gene assignment is ambiguous. The sequences come from peripheral blood, collected in a trial of Ad26.COV2.S vaccine versus placebo. The DNA sequence is TGCAGTGCTGGCTACAATGAGCAGTTCTTC. It translates as CSAGYNEQFF.